The 12 T cell receptor beta chains below come from one sample, sequenced in a study of T cells in women clearing cervical HPV infection. The method was immunoSEQ multiplex PCR; TCRdb's version includes in-frame clones alone and lacks a portion of them. The sample table includes fewer than 35,000 clones. Sequencing was done on a sample of blood buffy coat. The receptors shown here come from a woman between 18 and 75 years old with a cervical HPV16 infection that either progressed to CIN3+ or cleared (not recorded which).

Concerning this clone: The CDR3 extends 3 residues past the end of the read, so its final part is completed from the germline J gene. The V call is TRBV12-3 or TRBV12-4, the J call TRBJ2-1; 10 bases line up with TRBD1. The length of the CDR3 is 15 residues. Losses at the gene ends were 6 bases for V and 9 bases for J; bases not matched to a gene: 11. Partial CDR3 DNA: TGTGCCAGCAGGGAGACAGGGGGCGGATGGTTTGAG. As protein: CASRETGGGWFE. The CDR3 in full is CASRETGGGWFEQFF.

As for this clone: A junction boundary mismatches the germline segment, possibly from a read error. From the germline J gene comes the end of the CDR3, since the read stops 3 residues before it. The rearrangement uses TRBV7-2 and TRBJ2-7; 7 bases map to TRBD1. Germline CDR1 and CDR2: SGHTA and FQGNSA. The CDR3 is 14 residues long. The covered CDR3 bases are TGTGCCCGCAGCTTAGGGAGTACAGGGGCCGAG. Residues: CARSLGSTGAE. The full CDR3 protein is CARSLGSTGAEQYF.

With respect to this clone: The read ends 3 residues early relative to the CDR3; the germline J gene fills the gap. The J gene is TRBJ2-3, the V gene TRBV7-6, with a possible D match to TRBD2 (5 bases). The CDR3 loop spans 13 amino acids. CDR1 is SGHVS, CDR2 FNYEAQ, per germline. Trimming removed 5 bases from V and 0 bases from J, with 6 bases in between. The part of the CDR3 DNA that was read is TGTGCCAGCAGCCGGGGAAGCACAGATACG. Amino acids: CASSRGSTDT. The complete CDR3 reads CASSRGSTDTQYF.

To note about this clone: The read ends 3 residues shy of where the CDR3 ends; the end is completed using the germline J gene. The chain has TRBV5-1 and TRBJ2-2; 10 nucleotides line up with TRBD2. CDR1 and CDR2 from the germline V gene are SGHRS and YFSETQ. The CDR3 totals 15 residues. The ends lost 2 bases at V and 7 bases at J; junction bases unmatched: 5. The CDR3 reads CASSLLAGGSGELFF. The sequenced part of the CDR3 DNA is TGCGCCAGCAGCTTATTAGCGGGAGGCAGCGGGGAG. The full variable domain, rest sourced from reference TRBV5-1 and TRBJ2-2, is KAGVTQTPRYLIKTRGQQVTLSCSPISGHRSVSWYQQTPGQGLQFLFEYFSETQRNKGNFPGRFSGRQFSNSRSEMNVSTLELGDSALYLCASSLLAGGSGELFFGEGSRLTVL.

Concerning this clone: The read is 3 residues too short to cover the CDR3 end, so that end is filled in from the germline J gene. The chain joins TRBV7-2 to TRBJ1-1, with D maybe TRBD1 (6 bases). The germline CDR1 and CDR2 sequences are SGHTA and FQGNSA. The CDR3 is made up of 13 amino acids. Deletions cut 6 bases from V and 3 bases from J, with 11 bases between. The sequenced CDR3 bases are TGTGCCAGCAGACGAGGACAGTACACTGAA. It is translated as CASRRGQYTE. The CDR3 in full is CASRRGQYTEAFF.

As for this clone: The read terminates 3 residues ahead of where the CDR3 ends, so the germline J gene completes it. This chain connects TRBV15 to TRBJ1-6, with TRBD1 matching 10 bases. This CDR3 is built from 15 residues. CDR1 LNHNV and CDR2 YYDKDF come from the germline V gene (reference sequence). Germline trimming cut 5 bases from V and 8 bases from J; bases unmatched to any gene: 6. The CDR3 bases that were read are TGTGCCACCAGCGTCCGGGACAGGGGTTATTCACCC. Translated, it gives CATSVRDRGYSP. The full CDR3 protein reads CATSVRDRGYSPLHF.

Worth noting for this clone: The CDR3 goes on 3 residues after the read ends, and that part is filled in from the germline J gene. V and J are TRBV18 and TRBJ2-3; possible D gene TRBD2, 5 bases. The CDR3 consists of 14 residues. Deletions cut 6 bases from V and 4 bases from J, with 14 bases between. Germline V gene lookup returns CDR1 KGHSH and CDR2 LQKENI. CDR3 bases read: TGTGCCAGCTCCCCTGGGCGGGTACCAGATACG. This translates into CASSPGRVPDT. The whole CDR3 region reads CASSPGRVPDTQYF.

As to this clone: From the germline J gene comes the end of the CDR3, since the read stops 3 residues before it. The chain combines TRBV28 with TRBJ1-5, with D possibly being TRBD1 (6 bases). V lost 4 bases to trimming and J lost 3 bases, with 16 bases between them. Looked up from germline, CDR1 is MDHEN and CDR2 is SYDVKM. The CDR3 extends over 16 amino acids. The sequenced part of the CDR3 DNA is TGTGCCAGCAGTTGGCAGGGGCCGCCCCCCAATCAGCCC. It translates to CASSWQGPPPNQP. The complete CDR3 protein is CASSWQGPPPNQPQHF.

Regarding this clone: The missing CDR3 end, 3 residues past where the read stops, is filled in from the germline J gene. This rearrangement joins TRBV5-4 to TRBJ2-7; no firm D call. The CDR3 contains 14 residues. CDR1 is SGHNT and CDR2 is YYREEE in the germline V gene (reference sequence). V was pared by 0 bases and J by 0 bases, with 7 bases between. CDR3 region: CASSLAVSSYEQYF. Partial CDR3 DNA: TGTGCCAGCAGCTTGGCCGTCAGCTCCTACGAG.

Regarding this clone: The read stops 3 residues short of the end of the CDR3; the missing end is completed from the germline J gene. This chain joins TRBV19 and TRBJ2-1, with D unclear. Trimming cost V 5 bases and J 9 bases, with 14 bases left between them. The CDR3 has 13 amino acids. Per germline, CDR1 LNHDA and CDR2 SQIVND (reference sequence). CDR3 protein: CASSPTLVREQFF. The sequenced CDR3 bases are TGTGCCAGTAGTCCGACCCTAGTTCGTGAG.

With respect to this clone: The read ends 3 residues early relative to the CDR3; the germline J gene fills the gap. V usage is TRBV5-1 and J usage is TRBJ2-7; 9 bases map to TRBD1. This CDR3 contains 14 residues. From germline, CDR1 is SGHRS and CDR2 YFSETQ. The V and J ends lost 0 bases and 4 bases, in that order; junction bases with no gene match: 2. CDR3 sequence: CASSLAGQGYEQYF. CDR3 DNA (partial): TGCGCCAGCAGCTTGGCCGGACAGGGGTACGAG. Based on the CDR3 plus reference TRBV5-1 and TRBJ2-7, the full variable domain is KAGVTQTPRYLIKTRGQQVTLSCSPISGHRSVSWYQQTPGQGLQFLFEYFSETQRNKGNFPGRFSGRQFSNSRSEMNVSTLELGDSALYLCASSLAGQGYEQYFGPGTRLTVT.

A note on this clone: One junction end disagrees with the germline gene, perhaps due to a read error. The CDR3 extends 3 residues past the end of the read, so its final part is completed from the germline J gene. The sample contains more than one DNA sequence encoding this CDR3. The rearrangement joins TRBV13 to TRBJ1-2; no firm D call. In germline, CDR1 is PRHDT, CDR2 FYEKMQ (reference sequence). This CDR3 is 16 amino acids long. CDR3 protein: CASSSRMVLSNYGYTF. CDR3 DNA (partial): TGTGCCAGCAGCTCGCGCATGGTCTTGTCTAACTATGGA.